The subject of this entry is one T cell receptor (beta chain). Its binding antigen is unknown. No much larger clone exists at a distance of one base, and base qualities are not known. This sample was taken from a study of T cell responses to AZD1222 COVID-19 vaccine (TCRdb year 2021). Background on the whole study: TCR sequencing covered roughly 230 trial participants: around 210 given two doses of AZD1222 and 26 given two doses of MenACWY control vaccine. Trial participants were enrolled by age into subgroups of 18-55, 56-69 and 70-plus years, and around 140, 26 and 57 TCR-sequenced participants, respectively, were included in these subgroups. What the study reported, not specific to this receptor: The whole spike protein was spanned by vaccine-associated CD4 TCRs, and dominant responses were seen in regions 160-218 and 743-854. After two AZD1222 doses, spike-specific TCR breadth and depth were significantly higher than at day 0 and than in MenACWY recipients. Because no day 14 peak-response samples were available, the repertoires could be characterized only after the peak T cell response. Participants were mostly white British, with more females than males. The authors suggested clonal diversity may have been underestimated. Conclusions about previously exposed vaccinees are limited because only five to seven AZD1222 recipients were SARS-CoV-2 seropositive at baseline. Reportedly, close to half of the unique spike-specific TCRs recognized epitopes lying outside the regions that are mutated in the B.1.351 and B.1.1.7 variants. The 56-69-year group was small, and its depth increase did not reach significance, likely because of low power.

The CDR3 regions of human TCRbeta chains were analyzed by immunosequencing. For the original study's pipeline: Repertoire TCRs were checked for matches against a reference library of SARS-CoV-2-specific TCRs that had been generated using the MIRA antigen-specificity platform. Breadth was defined as the fraction of unique TCRs that were SARS-CoV-2-associated. Depth was defined as the fraction of total T cells that were SARS-CoV-2-associated. Using the MIRA data, each spike-specific TCR was assigned both to the spike region to which the TCR was reactive and to a CD4 or CD8 class. Log10-transformed breadth and depth values were compared by one-way ANOVA with Sidak's multiple comparisons tests. The table was pulled from immuneACCESS by TCRdb, which kept in-frame rearrangements only. Such tables lose some clones; where checked, under half of the loss comes from unresolved V genes, and the rest has no known cause. The DNA gave D and trimming, while V, J and clone size come from that table. Counted in this sample were 130,000 or so clones; 75% to 95% of them appeared once. The biggest ten clones account for around 6.9% of the sample.

The CDR3 contains 14 residues, cysteine and phenylalanine counted. Just CDR3 DNA is preserved here, 42 bases in frame from base 1. Cut back by 3 bases and 5 bases, the V and J ends lie 14 bases apart. The CDR1 and CDR2 encoded by the germline V gene are MDHEN and SYDVKM. Read against the paper, the sample's time point label means: about 28 days (+/-7) after the second vaccine dose. This specimen's treatment or condition label, interpreted: meningococcal conjugate vaccine given as trial control. Vaccinee samples came from UK trials COV001 and COV002, including a single-blind randomized controlled phase 2/3 trial of AZD1222 (ChAdOx1 nCoV-19) in healthy adults. For TCRbeta chain sequencing, PBMC samples were collected from trial participants at day 0 and at day 28 after the second dose.

This TCR came from an adult who received the MenACWY meningococcal vaccine as a control. Source: peripheral blood, taken 28 days after the second dose of the MenACWY control vaccine. The rearrangement joined TRBV28 to TRBJ2-7; matching of 6 bases hints at TRBD1 as the D gene. The sequence in DNA is TGTGCCAGCAGTTTTCAGGGGTCTAGGAACGAGCAGTACTTC. Its coded protein is CASSFQGSRNEQYF. With the portions outside the CDR3 filled from the reference TRBV28 and TRBJ2-7 genes, the complete variable region becomes DVKVTQSSRYLVKRTGEKVFLECVQDMDHENMFWYRQDPGLGLRLIYFSYDVKMKEKGDIPEGYSVSREKKERFSLILESASTNQTSMYLCASSFQGSRNEQYFGPGTRLTVT.